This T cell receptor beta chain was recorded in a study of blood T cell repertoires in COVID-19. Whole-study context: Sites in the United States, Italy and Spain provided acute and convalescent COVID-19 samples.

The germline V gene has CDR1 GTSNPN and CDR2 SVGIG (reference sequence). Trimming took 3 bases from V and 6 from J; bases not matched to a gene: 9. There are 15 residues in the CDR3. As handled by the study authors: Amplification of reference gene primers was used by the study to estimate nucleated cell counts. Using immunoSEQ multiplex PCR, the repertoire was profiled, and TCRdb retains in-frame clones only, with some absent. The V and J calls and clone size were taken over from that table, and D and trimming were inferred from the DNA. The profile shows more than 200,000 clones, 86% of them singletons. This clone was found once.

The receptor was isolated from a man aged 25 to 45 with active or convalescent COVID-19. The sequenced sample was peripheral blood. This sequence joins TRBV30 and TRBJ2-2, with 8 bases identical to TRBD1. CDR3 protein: CAWRHTGGWAGELFF. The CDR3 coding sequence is TGTGCCTGGAGGCACACAGGGGGGTGGGCCGGGGAGCTGTTTTTT. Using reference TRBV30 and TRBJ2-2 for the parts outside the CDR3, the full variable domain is SQTIHQWPATLVQPVGSPLSLECTVEGTSNPNLYWYRQAAGRGLQLLFYSVGIGQISSEVPQNLSASRPQDRQFILSSKKLLLSDSGFYLCAWRHTGGWAGELFFGEGSRLTVL.